This TCR beta chain was recorded in a study of cytomegalovirus exposure and HLA in healthy donors. General study results and limits: Evidence from a later analysis indicated that most CMV-associated TCR beta chains looked HLA-restricted. Later analysis identified around 15,000 TCR beta sequences associated with HLA alleles, using a false discovery rate threshold of 0.05.

The PCR had 60 Vbeta and 13 Jbeta primers. Produced via immunoSEQ multiplex PCR; TCRdb's table is partial and in-frame only. The sample shows 150,000 to 200,000 clones, about three quarters of them seen only once. The CDR3 is 14 residues long. Germline-derived CDR1 and CDR2 are SEHNR and FQNEAQ (reference sequence). Deletions cut 4 bases from V and 0 bases from J, with 9 bases between. As for this clone: Its target is unknown.

Sequenced sample: PBMCs. The genes are TRBV7-9 and TRBJ1-1; D remains unclear. The clonotype originates from a woman between 40 and 50 years old in good health and CMV-seronegative. Here the CDR3 reads CASSWTTLNTEAFF. Here the CDR3 DNA reads TGTGCCAGCAGCTGGACTACCTTGAACACTGAAGCTTTCTTT.